Following are 5 T cell receptor beta chains from one sample sequenced in a study of T cell responses to AZD1222 COVID-19 vaccine. Here immunoSEQ multiplex PCR was the method, and the copy in TCRdb shows in-frame clones only, minus some. The repertoire includes 77,000 or so clones, 90% to 95% of them detected once, and under 7.5% sits in the top ten. The sample here was peripheral blood, taken on day 0 of MenACWY control vaccination. The origin of the receptors is an adult in good health.

CDR3 sequence (DNA): TGTGCCAGCAGTCAAGAGACCCAGTACTTC. Translating it yields CASSQETQYF. This chain uses TRBV28 with TRBJ2-5; D is unresolved. The CDR3 runs 10 residues. V was pared by 5 bases and J by 2 bases, with 0 bases between. CDR1 is MDHEN, CDR2 SYDVKM, per germline.

The chain recombines TRBV5-6 with TRBJ1-2; TRBD1 is a possible D gene (5 bases). This CDR3 has 13 residues. V shed 1 base and J shed 3 bases, with 7 bases lying between them. Germline V gives CDR1 SGHDT, CDR2 YYEEEE. CDR3 nucleotides: TGTGCCAGCAGCTTGCAACAGGACTATGGCTACACCTTC. This sequence encodes CASSLQQDYGYTF. Looking up the rest from reference TRBV5-6 and TRBJ1-2 gives the full variable domain: DAGVTQSPTHLIKTRGQQVTLRCSPKSGHDTVSWYQQALGQGPQFIFQYYEEEERQRGNFPDRFSGHQFPNYSSELNVNALLLGDSALYLCASSLQQDYGYTFGSGTRLTVV.

V is TRBV24-1 and J is TRBJ1-5; no firm D call. The germline V and J ends were trimmed by 3 bases and 7 bases, with 12 bases remaining between them. Germline CDR1 is KGHDR and CDR2 is SFDVKD. This CDR3 is 14 amino acids long. CDR3 protein: CATSDPRPGQPQHF. CDR3 nucleotide sequence: TGTGCCACCAGTGATCCTCGCCCGGGCCAGCCCCAGCATTTT.

The chain joins TRBV5-1 to TRBJ2-5; 7 bases agree with TRBD2. Germline V lookup: CDR1 SGHRS, CDR2 YFSETQ. CDR3 length: 14 amino acids. After removal of 7 bases from V and 1 base from J, the junction contained 7 bases not matched to a gene. CDR3 DNA: TGCGCCAGCGGTACGCGGGGGAGCCAAGAGACCCAGTACTTC. It encodes CASGTRGSQETQYF.

The genes are TRBV7-6 and TRBJ2-3; D not certain. V lost 0 bases and J lost 1, with 8 bases in between. The germline V gene has CDR1 SGHVS and CDR2 FNYEAQ. This CDR3 comprises 15 residues. Here the CDR3 DNA reads TGTGCCAGCAGCTTAGCGCGTAGGGGCACAGATACGCAGTATTTT. Protein product: CASSLARRGTDTQYF.